The 23 T cell receptor beta chains reported below all come from one sample, sequenced in a study of shared clonotypes between healthy human individuals. The table came from immunoSEQ multiplex PCR; TCRdb's copy has only in-frame clones and leaves some out. The table records some 1 million clones, around 75% of them present only once. Sequenced material: memory CD4+ T cells sorted from blood. The subset: CD45RA-negative fraction. The receptors originated from a man aged 18 to 30 in good health.

V usage is TRBV30 and J usage is TRBJ2-3; D not resolved. Looked up from germline, CDR1 is GTSNPN and CDR2 is SVGIG (reference sequence). V lost 3 bases to trimming and J lost 7 bases, with 14 bases between them. The CDR3 extends over 13 amino acids. The DNA for the CDR3 is TGTGCCTGGAGCTCCCAATCACTTTATACGCAGTATTTT. Its protein product is CAWSSQSLYTQYF.

This chain uses TRBV5-1 with TRBJ2-1; 12 bases match TRBD2. The CDR3 has 15 residues. V shed 0 bases, J shed 8 bases, and the junction held 3 bases outside the gene matches. Germline CDR1 reads SGHRS; CDR2 reads YFSETQ. CDR3 loop: CASSLGTSGIYEQFF. The CDR3 coding sequence is TGCGCCAGCAGCTTGGGGACTAGCGGGATCTATGAGCAGTTCTTC.

CDR3 protein: CASNPDPMFTDTQYF. DNA for the CDR3: TGTGCCAGCAATCCGGACCCTATGTTCACAGATACGCAGTATTTT. The genes are TRBV6-1 and TRBJ2-3; D gene ambiguous. Germline values: CDR1 MNHNS, CDR2 SASEGT. V shed 7 bases and J shed 2 bases, with 16 bases lying between them. The length of the CDR3 is 15 residues.

Points on this clone: Other DNA sequences in the same sample also yield this CDR3. The chain is built from TRBV5-1 and TRBJ2-3; 7 nucleotides agree with TRBD2. The length of the CDR3 is 15 residues. V lost 2 bases and J lost 0; bases outside the gene matches: 3. Germline CDR1 reads SGHRS; CDR2 reads YFSETQ. CDR3 sequence reads: CASSLPSGSTDTQYF. In nucleotides, the CDR3 is TGCGCCAGCAGCTTACCTAGCGGTAGCACAGATACGCAGTATTTT.

This clone was seen at least ten times. V and J are TRBV2 and TRBJ2-2; D unclear. V was pared by 8 bases and J by 3 bases, with 10 bases between. There are 13 residues in the CDR3. Germline CDR1 SNHLY, CDR2 FYNNEI. In nucleotides, the CDR3 is TGTGCCAGCGGGCGACTCTACACCGGGGAGCTGTTTTTT. Translated, it gives CASGRLYTGELFF.

V gene TRBV6-1 combines with J gene TRBJ2-1; D unclear. CDR1 and CDR2 (germline): MNHNS, SASEGT. The CDR3 loop spans 14 amino acids. Trimming took off 2 bases at V and 5 bases at J, with 10 bases between the two ends. This CDR3 is CASSETGPNNEQFF. The CDR3 coding sequence is TGTGCCAGCAGTGAAACGGGTCCCAACAATGAGCAGTTCTTC.

This clone appeared a few times. The sample holds other DNA sequences that translate to the same CDR3. J is TRBJ1-1 and V is TRBV5-1; D might be TRBD1 (5 bases). Germline loops: CDR1 SGHRS, CDR2 YFSETQ. The CDR3 runs to 15 residues. The V end was cut by 1 base, the J end by 0 bases, with 10 bases between. The CDR3: CASSLSGSLNTEAFF. The CDR3 nucleotides are TGCGCCAGCAGCTTGTCAGGGTCTTTGAACACTGAAGCTTTCTTT.

This clone was seen only a few times. The chain links TRBV19 to TRBJ1-5; possibly TRBD1 for D (5 bases). This CDR3 has 12 amino acids. The V and J ends lost 6 bases and 6 bases respectively, with 9 bases between them. Germline values: CDR1 LNHDA, CDR2 SQIVND (reference sequence). This chain's CDR3 is CASRQDRQPQHF. In DNA, the CDR3 is TGTGCCAGTAGACAGGATCGTCAGCCCCAGCATTTT.

The chain carries TRBV2 and TRBJ2-1, with TRBD2 matching over 9 bases. The germline CDR1 and CDR2 sequences are SNHLY and FYNNEI. CDR3 length: 16 residues. With V trimmed by 5 bases and J by 5 bases, 10 bases remained unmatched. CDR3 protein: CASSLSGTSRHNEQFF. CDR3 bases: TGTGCCAGCAGTTTAAGCGGGACTAGCCGACACAATGAGCAGTTCTTC.

This chain links TRBV5-4 with TRBJ1-6, with D possibly matching TRBD1 (5 bases). Trimming removed 0 bases at V and 0 bases at J, with 10 bases between. Germline-derived CDR1 and CDR2 are SGHNT and YYREEE (reference sequence). This CDR3 has 17 amino acids. CDR3 sequence reads: CASSLGTGYSYNSPLHF. The CDR3 DNA follows: TGTGCCAGCAGCTTGGGTACAGGATACTCCTATAATTCACCCCTCCACTTT.

The rearrangement joins TRBV9 to TRBJ2-7; the D gene is possibly TRBD2 (6 bases). The CDR3 totals 13 residues. The germline V and J ends were trimmed by 0 bases and 6 bases, with 10 bases remaining between them. CDR1 is SGDLS, CDR2 YYNGEE, per germline. The CDR3 DNA reads as TGTGCCAGCAGCGTAGGGTACGGGGGCGAGCAGTACTTC. Its protein product is CASSVGYGGEQYF.

This clone has a single count. CDR3 loop: CATQFGANTEAFF. For the CDR3, the DNA is TGTGCCACCCAGTTTGGAGCGAACACTGAAGCTTTCTTT. The J gene is TRBJ1-1, the V gene TRBV6-1; D remains ambiguous. The germline V and J ends were trimmed by 10 bases and 1 base, with 13 bases remaining between them. The CDR3 has 13 amino acids. Germline CDR1 and CDR2: MNHNS and SASEGT.

The J gene is TRBJ1-1, the V gene TRBV28, with no clear D. The CDR3 consists of 11 residues. Trimming stripped 2 bases from V and 6 bases from J, with 4 bases between. Germline V gene lookup returns CDR1 MDHEN and CDR2 SYDVKM. CDR3 loop: CASSLEAEAFF. CDR3 nucleotide sequence: TGTGCCAGCAGTTTAGAGGCTGAAGCTTTCTTT.

This clone is a singleton in its sample. V gene TRBV7-3 combines with J gene TRBJ2-3; D is ambiguous. This CDR3 contains 14 residues. CDR1 is SGHTA, CDR2 FQGTGA, per germline. The V and J ends lost 2 bases and 2 bases respectively, with 8 bases between them. This CDR3 reads CASSLSTATDTQYF. The CDR3 coding sequence is TGTGCCAGCAGCTTATCTACAGCCACAGATACGCAGTATTTT.

V usage is TRBV5-1 and J usage is TRBJ2-1; 12 bases are shared with TRBD2. CDR3 length: 16 amino acids. Germline CDR1 is SGHRS and CDR2 is YFSETQ. J was trimmed by 10 bases and V by 6 bases; bases with no gene match: 14. This CDR3 is CASTSTSSGRAYEQFF. The CDR3, as DNA: TGCGCCAGCACCTCCACTTCTAGCGGGAGGGCCTACGAGCAGTTCTTC. Looking up the rest from reference TRBV5-1 and TRBJ2-1 gives the full variable domain: KAGVTQTPRYLIKTRGQQVTLSCSPISGHRSVSWYQQTPGQGLQFLFEYFSETQRNKGNFPGRFSGRQFSNSRSEMNVSTLELGDSALYLCASTSTSSGRAYEQFFGPGTRLTVL.

The CDR3 bases are TGTGCCTGGAGCCAGACTCCGGGACAGTCTTTCTACGAGCAGTACTTC. Translating it yields CAWSQTPGQSFYEQYF. V is TRBV30 and J is TRBJ2-7; 7 bases match TRBD1. The CDR3 extends over 16 amino acids. Germline CDR1 and CDR2: GTSNPN and SVGIG (reference sequence). With 3 bases clipped from V and 3 bases from J, the junction kept 14 bases outside the gene matches.

A word on this clone: A clone one base away is much larger, so this may be a read error. The rearrangement joins TRBV11-2 to TRBJ2-5; the D is unclear. The end of the DNA is better explained by TRBJ2-7, so the J call may be wrong. This CDR3 has 14 residues. CDR1 and CDR2 from the germline V gene are SGHAT and FQNNGV. In DNA, the CDR3 is TGTGCCAGCAGCCCAACCGGACGATACTACGAGCAGTACTTC. Amino acid sequence: CASSPTGRYYEQYF.

This chain connects TRBV7-9 to TRBJ2-2; a weak D match, TRBD2 (6 bases). This CDR3 has 14 amino acids. Germline CDR1 and CDR2: SEHNR and FQNEAQ (reference sequence). V gave up 3 bases and J gave up 7 bases, with 12 bases separating them. The chain's CDR3 is CASSLAEGFGELFF. CDR3 sequence (DNA): TGTGCCAGCAGCTTGGCGGAGGGGTTCGGGGAGCTGTTTTTT. Variable domain in full (rest from reference TRBV7-9 and TRBJ2-2): DTGVSQNPRHKITKRGQNVTFRCDPISEHNRLYWYRQTLGQGPEFLTYFQNEAQLEKSRLLSDRFSAERPKGSFSTLEIQRTEQGDSAMYLCASSLAEGFGELFFGEGSRLTVL.

The chain employs TRBV10-2 and TRBJ2-1; D may be TRBD2 (5 bases). The CDR3 runs 13 residues. The V gene lost 3 bases and the J gene lost 8 bases, with 11 bases spanning the gap. Germline V gene sequence: CDR1 WSHSY, CDR2 SAAADI. The DNA of the CDR3 is TGCGCCAGCAGTGATCGGGGAAGGGATGAGCAGTTCTTC. As protein: CASSDRGRDEQFF.

The chain carries TRBV4-1 and TRBJ2-7; D unresolved. The length of the CDR3 is 16 residues. V lost 0 bases to trimming and J lost 0 bases, with 12 bases between them. Germline-derived CDR1 and CDR2 are MGHRA and YSYEKL. CDR3 sequence (DNA): TGCGCCAGCAGCCAAGATCGCGGAGAAAGCTCCTACGAGCAGTACTTC. Protein product: CASSQDRGESSYEQYF.

The chain joins TRBV2 to TRBJ2-2; TRBD2 aligns across 13 bases. Per germline, CDR1 SNHLY and CDR2 FYNNEI. This CDR3 spans 15 amino acids. J lost 4 bases, V lost 6 bases, and 2 bases had no gene match. In DNA, the CDR3 is TGTGCCAGCAGAGGGACTAGCGGGACCACCGGGGAGCTGTTTTTT. It specifies CASRGTSGTTGELFF.

The sample holds a few counts of this clone. This rearrangement joins TRBV30 to TRBJ1-4; maybe TRBD1 (5 bases). CDR3 length equals 15 residues. CDR1 and CDR2 (germline): GTSNPN, SVGIG (reference sequence). V was trimmed by 3 bases and J by 3 bases, leaving 14 bases between them. The CDR3 DNA reads TGTGCCTGGAGGGACTCTCCGGGGGCTAATGAAAAACTGTTTTTT. Amino acid sequence: CAWRDSPGANEKLFF.

This clone was counted between two and nine times. V and J are TRBV6-5 and TRBJ1-1, with 7 bases aligning to TRBD1. V was pared by 6 bases and J by 5 bases, with 9 bases of the junction left unmatched. The germline CDR1 and CDR2 sequences are MNHEY and SVGAGI. The CDR3 covers 14 residues. The CDR3 nucleotides read TGTGCCAGCAGAACACCGACAGGGAGGACTGAAGCTTTCTTT. Its translation is CASRTPTGRTEAFF.